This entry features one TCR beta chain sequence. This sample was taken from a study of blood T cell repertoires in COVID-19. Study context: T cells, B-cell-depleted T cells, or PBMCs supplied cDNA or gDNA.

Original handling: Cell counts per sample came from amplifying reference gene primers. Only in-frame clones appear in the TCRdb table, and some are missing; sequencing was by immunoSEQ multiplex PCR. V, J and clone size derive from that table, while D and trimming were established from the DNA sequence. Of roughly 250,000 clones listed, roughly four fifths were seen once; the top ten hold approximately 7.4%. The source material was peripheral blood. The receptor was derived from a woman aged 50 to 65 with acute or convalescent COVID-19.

Here the CDR3 DNA reads TGTGCCGAATTTAAGTACAGGGGGTATAACTATGGCTACACCTTC. Translation: CAEFKYRGYNYGYTF. The rearrangement uses TRBV30 and TRBJ1-2; 8 bases are shared with TRBD1. Trimming removed 8 bases from V and 1 base from J; junction bases left unmatched: 12. Germline V lookup: CDR1 GTSNPN, CDR2 SVGIG (reference sequence). The CDR3 length is 15 residues. The whole variable domain, remainder taken from reference TRBV30 and TRBJ1-2, is SQTIHQWPATLVQPVGSPLSLECTVEGTSNPNLYWYRQAAGRGLQLLFYSVGIGQISSEVPQNLSASRPQDRQFILSSKKLLLSDSGFYLCAEFKYRGYNYGYTFGSGTRLTVV.